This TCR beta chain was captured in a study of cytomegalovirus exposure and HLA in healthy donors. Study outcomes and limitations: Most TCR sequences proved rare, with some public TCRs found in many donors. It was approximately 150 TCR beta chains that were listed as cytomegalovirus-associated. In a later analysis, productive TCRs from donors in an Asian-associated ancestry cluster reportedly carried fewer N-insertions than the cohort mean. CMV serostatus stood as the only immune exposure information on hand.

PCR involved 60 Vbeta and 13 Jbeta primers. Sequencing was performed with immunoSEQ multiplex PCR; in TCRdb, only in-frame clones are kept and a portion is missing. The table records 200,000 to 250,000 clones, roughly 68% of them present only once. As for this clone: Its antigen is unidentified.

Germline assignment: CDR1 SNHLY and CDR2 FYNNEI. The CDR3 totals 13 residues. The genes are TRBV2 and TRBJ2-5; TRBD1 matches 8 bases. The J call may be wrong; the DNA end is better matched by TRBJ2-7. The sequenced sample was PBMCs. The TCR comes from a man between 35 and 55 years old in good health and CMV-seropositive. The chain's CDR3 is CASRDTGGGEQYF. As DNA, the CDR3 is TGTGCCAGCAGAGACACAGGGGGAGGCGAGCAGTACTTC.